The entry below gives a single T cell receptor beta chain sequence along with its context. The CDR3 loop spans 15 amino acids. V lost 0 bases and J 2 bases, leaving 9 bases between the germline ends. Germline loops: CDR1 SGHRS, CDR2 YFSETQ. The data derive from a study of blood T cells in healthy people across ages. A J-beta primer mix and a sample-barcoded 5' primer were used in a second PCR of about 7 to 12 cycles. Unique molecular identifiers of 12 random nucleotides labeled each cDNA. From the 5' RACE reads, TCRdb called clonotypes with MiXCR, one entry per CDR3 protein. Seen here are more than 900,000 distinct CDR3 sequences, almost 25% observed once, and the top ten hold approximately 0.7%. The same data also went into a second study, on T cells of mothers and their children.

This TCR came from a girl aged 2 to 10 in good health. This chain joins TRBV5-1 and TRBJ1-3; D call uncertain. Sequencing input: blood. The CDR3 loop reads CASSLDYGPGNTIYF. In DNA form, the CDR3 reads TGCGCCAGCAGCTTGGATTACGGCCCTGGAAACACCATATATTTT.